Below, 17 T cell receptor beta chains from the same sample are listed, as sequenced in a study of radiation and T cells in renal cell carcinoma. Sequencing used immunoSEQ multiplex PCR; TCRdb keeps in-frame clones, though not all of them. The table shows 120,000 or so clones, with 80% to 90% occurring only once. Specified time point: blood 2 weeks post-SBRT. Treatment noted: 15 Gy SBRT to primary tumor, nephrectomy 4 weeks later. This specimen consisted of blood, obtained from a patient whose treatment included radiotherapy and nephrectomy. All receptors derive from a woman in her sixties or seventies with renal cell carcinoma.

This clone was detected a few times. The CDR3 reads CASSFGGGAQYF. The CDR3, as DNA: TGTGCCAGCAGCTTCGGGGGAGGGGCCCAGTACTTC. This chain connects TRBV5-4 to TRBJ2-5, with 7 bases fitting TRBD2. With V trimmed by 2 bases and J by 9 bases, 4 bases remained unmatched. The CDR3 loop spans 12 amino acids. Per the germline V gene, CDR1 is SGHNT and CDR2 is YYREEE (reference sequence).

This rearrangement joins TRBV5-4 to TRBJ2-5, with D possibly TRBD1 on 7 matching bases. CDR3 length: 14 residues. V lost 0 bases, J lost 4 bases, and 10 bases lay in between. CDR1 and CDR2 (germline): SGHNT, YYREEE (reference sequence). This chain's CDR3 is CASSLDRGGETQYF. CDR3 bases: TGTGCCAGCAGCTTGGACAGGGGAGGAGAGACCCAGTACTTC.

The chain is built from TRBV18 and TRBJ1-1, with a weak D call TRBD1 (6 bases). Deletions cut 6 bases from V and 1 base from J, with 18 bases between. Germline-derived CDR1 and CDR2 are KGHSH and LQKENI. The CDR3 runs 16 residues. CDR3 amino acids: CASSLTRQERNTEAFF. CDR3 sequence (DNA): TGTGCCAGCTCCCTCACCCGACAGGAACGGAACACTGAAGCTTTCTTT. Combining the CDR3 with reference TRBV18 and TRBJ1-1 gives the whole variable domain NAGVMQNPRHLVRRRGQEARLRCSPMKGHSHVYWYRQLPEEGLKFMVYLQKENIIDESGMPKERFSAEFPKEGPSILRIQQVVRGDSAAYFCASSLTRQERNTEAFFGQGTRLTVV.

The chain is built from TRBV2 and TRBJ1-5; D is uncertain. The ends were cut back, 1 base at V and 3 bases at J, with 10 bases in the middle. Looked up from germline, CDR1 is SNHLY and CDR2 is FYNNEI. The CDR3 covers 15 residues. The CDR3 region has the DNA TGTGCCAGCAGTGAAGAGAGGGCCGACAATCAGCCCCAGCATTTT. Its protein product is CASSEERADNQPQHF. Combining the CDR3 with reference TRBV2 and TRBJ1-5 gives the whole variable domain EPEVTQTPSHQVTQMGQEVILRCVPISNHLYFYWYRQILGQKVEFLVSFYNNEISEKSEIFDDQFSVERPDGSNFTLKIRSTKLEDSAMYFCASSEERADNQPQHFGDGTRLSIL.

This clone was found once. The chain recombines TRBV19 with TRBJ1-4, with D hard to call. Trimming took 1 base from V and 1 from J, leaving 1 base between them. Per germline, CDR1 LNHDA and CDR2 SQIVND (reference sequence). CDR3 size: 13 residues. The CDR3: CASSIGTNEKLFF. The CDR3 region has the DNA TGTGCCAGTAGTATAGGAACTAATGAAAAACTGTTTTTT.

The chain couples TRBV6-1 to TRBJ2-5, with TRBD2 matching over 8 bases. The germline V gene has CDR1 MNHNS and CDR2 SASEGT. This CDR3 has 17 residues. V trimming: 2 bases; J trimming: 2 bases; junction bases outside the gene matches: 10. For the CDR3, the DNA is TGTGCCAGCAGTGAACGGGGACTAGGTTCCTTACAAGAGACCCAGTACTTC. Its translation is CASSERGLGSLQETQYF.

The chain employs TRBV19 and TRBJ1-1; a possible D gene is TRBD1 (5 bases). Germline CDR1 reads LNHDA; CDR2 reads SQIVND (reference sequence). The CDR3 covers 13 residues. V shed 10 bases and J shed 1 base, with 13 bases lying between them. CDR3 sequence (DNA): TGTGCCATGGGGGGATCGGGGAACACTGAAGCTTTCTTT. Protein product: CAMGGSGNTEAFF.

The CDR3 DNA reads as TGTGCCAGCTCACCCGAAACCAGCTATGGCTACACCTTC. Amino acid sequence: CASSPETSYGYTF. The genes are TRBV18 and TRBJ1-2; no clear D gene. This CDR3 comprises 13 residues. CDR1 and CDR2 from the germline V gene are KGHSH and LQKENI. V lost 3 bases and J lost 4, with 9 bases in between.

The genes are TRBV4-3 and TRBJ1-2, with 7 bases aligning to TRBD1. Trimming removed 4 bases from V and 7 bases from J; junction bases left unmatched: 12. CDR3 length: 15 amino acids. Germline V gene lookup returns CDR1 LGHNA and CDR2 YSLEER. This CDR3 is CASSRSEGATGGYTF. The CDR3 nucleotides are TGCGCCAGCAGCCGATCCGAGGGGGCTACCGGTGGCTACACCTTC.

The gene calls are TRBV19 and TRBJ1-3; D unclear. V lost 9 bases and J 0 bases, leaving 12 bases between the germline ends. Germline-derived CDR1 and CDR2 are LNHDA and SQIVND (reference sequence). This CDR3 is built from 14 residues. The CDR3 protein is CASYLGSSGNTIYF. The CDR3 coding sequence is TGTGCCAGCTATCTCGGTAGCTCTGGAAACACCATATATTTT. Full variable domain (missing parts from reference TRBV19 and TRBJ1-3): DGGITQSPKYLFRKEGQNVTLSCEQNLNHDAMYWYRQDPGQGLRLIYYSQIVNDFQKGDIAEGYSVSREKKESFPLTVTSAQKNPTAFYLCASYLGSSGNTIYFGEGSWLTVV.

The chain uses TRBV10-2 and TRBJ1-5; a weak D match, TRBD1 (6 bases). This CDR3 is 15 amino acids long. Trimming removed 8 bases at V and 3 bases at J, with 17 bases between. The V gene's germline CDR1 is WSHSY and CDR2 SAAADI. The CDR3 DNA is TGCGCCAGCGGGGGGGGGCAGGGAGACAATCAGCCCCAGCATTTT. This encodes CASGGGQGDNQPQHF.

This clone has only a few counts. The CDR3 DNA reads as TGTGCCAGCAGCTCCCGGGACAGGGGGGATAACTATGGCTACACCTTC. This encodes CASSSRDRGDNYGYTF. The V gene is TRBV11-2, the J gene TRBJ1-2; the match to TRBD1 covers 11 bases. V shed 4 bases and J 1 base; nucleotides not matched to a gene: 5. The germline CDR1 and CDR2 sequences are SGHAT and FQNNGV. This CDR3 region has 16 residues.

The chain couples TRBV6-5 to TRBJ1-1; no clear D. V lost 5 bases and J lost 3, with 10 bases in between. Germline assignment: CDR1 MNHEY and CDR2 SVGAGI. The CDR3 is made up of 13 amino acids. The CDR3 DNA sequence: TGTGCCAGCAGTCTGGGCCACGACACTGAAGCTTTCTTT. This codes for CASSLGHDTEAFF.

V usage is TRBV28 and J usage is TRBJ2-1; perhaps TRBD1 as D (6 bases). The V gene lost 7 bases and the J gene lost 6 bases, with 13 bases spanning the gap. Per germline, CDR1 MDHEN and CDR2 SYDVKM. The CDR3 consists of 13 residues. The CDR3 DNA sequence: TGTGCCAGCATTGTATCGACAGGCAATGAGCAGTTCTTC. Translation: CASIVSTGNEQFF.

This rearrangement joins TRBV7-2 to TRBJ2-7; 14 bases are a match to TRBD2. The V segment lost 3 bases and the J segment 7 bases; nucleotides outside the gene matches: 8. The CDR3 extends over 16 amino acids. Germline V gene sequence: CDR1 SGHTA, CDR2 FQGNSA. The CDR3 sequence is CASSLRLAGGPGEQYF. The CDR3 nucleotides read TGTGCCAGCAGCTTGCGACTAGCGGGGGGGCCGGGAGAGCAGTACTTC.

The J gene is TRBJ2-3, the V gene TRBV30; TRBD2 agrees at 12 bases. V lost 0 bases to trimming and J lost 2 bases; unmatched junction nucleotides: 3. In germline, CDR1 is GTSNPN, CDR2 SVGIG (reference sequence). The CDR3 spans 16 residues. The CDR3 sequence is CAWSVGTSGLTDTQYF. CDR3 nucleotide sequence: TGTGCCTGGAGTGTAGGGACTAGCGGGCTCACAGATACGCAGTATTTT.

This chain uses TRBV9 with TRBJ1-3; 9 bases are a match to TRBD1. V was clipped by 5 bases and J by 9 bases; unmatched bases: 9. Per germline, CDR1 SGDLS and CDR2 YYNGEE. The CDR3 is 14 amino acids. The CDR3 DNA reads as TGTGCCAGCAGTACCGGGACAGGGAGGACCACCATATATTTT. Translation: CASSTGTGRTTIYF.